This passage covers 9 T cell receptor beta chains from one sample sequenced in a study of blood T cell repertoires in COVID-19. Using immunoSEQ multiplex PCR, the repertoire was profiled, and TCRdb retains in-frame clones only, with some absent. The sample consists of some 70,000 clones, roughly 80% of them appearing once. Material for sequencing was peripheral blood. These receptors all come from a man of 80 years or more with acute or convalescent COVID-19.

The chain employs TRBV3-1 (or the pseudogene TRBV3-2) and TRBJ2-5; weak D call: TRBD1 (6 bases). This CDR3 has 15 residues. Deletions cut 4 bases from V and 1 base from J, with 13 bases between. Germline assignment: CDR1 LGHDT and CDR2 YNNKEL (reference sequence). CDR3 residues: CASSRPGQIQETQYF. The CDR3 nucleotides are TGTGCCAGCAGCCGCCCCGGACAGATCCAAGAGACCCAGTACTTC.

V gene TRBV3-1 (or the pseudogene TRBV3-2) combines with J gene TRBJ2-1; possible D gene TRBD1, 6 bases. CDR1 and CDR2 from the germline V gene are LGHDT and YNNKEL (reference sequence). The CDR3 totals 13 residues. The germline V and J ends were trimmed by 2 bases and 6 bases, with 8 bases remaining between them. The CDR3 loop reads CASSQRTANEQFF. The CDR3 bases are TGTGCCAGCAGCCAACGGACAGCCAATGAGCAGTTCTTC.

This sequence joins TRBV18 and TRBJ1-1; D is uncertain. The CDR3 runs to 16 residues. V shed 3 bases and J shed 7 bases, with 21 bases lying between them. CDR1 is KGHSH, CDR2 LQKENI, per germline. Here the CDR3 reads CASSPPPRGGRLEAFF. The CDR3, as DNA: TGTGCCAGCTCACCTCCCCCCCGTGGCGGGCGGCTTGAAGCTTTCTTT.

The chain carries TRBV3-1 (or the pseudogene TRBV3-2) and TRBJ1-1; possibly TRBD1 for D (5 bases). CDR1 LGHDT and CDR2 YNNKEL come from the germline V gene (reference sequence). This CDR3 contains 14 residues. V gave up 1 base and J gave up 5 bases, with 11 bases separating them. The CDR3 is CASSQGDQGTEAFF. The CDR3 coding sequence is TGTGCCAGCAGCCAAGGTGATCAGGGAACTGAAGCTTTCTTT.

The chain couples TRBV5-1 to TRBJ2-5; 10 bases fit TRBD2. In germline, CDR1 is SGHRS, CDR2 YFSETQ. V lost 0 bases, J lost 2 bases, and 7 bases stayed unmatched. The CDR3 length is 17 residues. The CDR3 region is CASSLAGVAGGQETQYF. In nucleotides, the CDR3 is TGCGCCAGCAGCTTGGCTGGGGTAGCGGGGGGTCAAGAGACCCAGTACTTC.

V and J are TRBV5-1 and TRBJ1-2; D may be TRBD1 (6 bases). There are 14 residues in the CDR3. Germline V gene lookup returns CDR1 SGHRS and CDR2 YFSETQ. V lost 4 bases to trimming and J lost 4 bases, with 14 bases between them. CDR3 bases: TGCGCCAGCAGCAACGCAACAGGGCCCTATGGCTACACCTTC. Translation: CASSNATGPYGYTF. Using reference TRBV5-1 and TRBJ1-2 for the parts outside the CDR3, the full variable domain is KAGVTQTPRYLIKTRGQQVTLSCSPISGHRSVSWYQQTPGQGLQFLFEYFSETQRNKGNFPGRFSGRQFSNSRSEMNVSTLELGDSALYLCASSNATGPYGYTFGSGTRLTVV.

The CDR3 is CASSYIGWAGAETQYF. The CDR3 DNA reads as TGTGCCAGCAGTTATATAGGATGGGCGGGAGCAGAGACCCAGTACTTC. This chain joins TRBV6-2 or TRBV6-3 and TRBJ2-5; the match to TRBD2 covers 7 bases. The CDR3 length is 16 residues. Germline CDR1 MNHEY, CDR2 SVGEGT. After removal of 3 bases from V and 4 bases from J, the junction contained 11 bases not matched to a gene.

The J gene is TRBJ1-1, the V gene TRBV5-1; the D gene is possibly TRBD1 (5 bases). The germline V and J ends were trimmed by 3 bases and 4 bases, with 7 bases remaining between them. The CDR3 spans 12 residues. Per germline, CDR1 SGHRS and CDR2 YFSETQ. This CDR3 is CASSWGGTEAFF. As DNA, the CDR3 is TGCGCCAGCAGCTGGGGGGGCACTGAAGCTTTCTTT.

The chain joins TRBV7-2 to TRBJ2-2; D not resolved. This CDR3 has 13 residues. The ends were cut back, 5 bases at V and 4 bases at J, with 8 bases in the middle. Germline CDR1 is SGHTA and CDR2 is FQGNSA. Written as DNA, the CDR3 is TGTGCCAGCAGCCGAGGAAGCACCGGGGAGCTGTTTTTT. Translation gives CASSRGSTGELFF.